These 17 T cell receptor beta chains were all obtained from the same sample, sequenced in a study of shared clonotypes between healthy human individuals. Profiling relied on immunoSEQ multiplex PCR, and the TCRdb table lists in-frame clones only, not all of them. The table lists 2,500,000 or so clones, 93% of them singletons, with roughly 0.36% in the top ten. Sequenced input: naive CD4+ T cells from PBMCs. Noted subset: CD45RA+ positively selected. Receptors were obtained from a man in his late teens or twenties in good health. Some clones in this sample may be carry-over from other donors' samples.

The CDR3 protein is CASSPGQGPYEQYF. CDR3 DNA: TGTGCCAGCAGCCCGGGACAGGGACCCTACGAGCAGTACTTC. The gene calls are TRBV7-8 and TRBJ2-7, with 9 bases that match TRBD1. In germline, CDR1 is SGHVS, CDR2 FQNEAQ. Trimming took 5 bases from V and 2 from J; bases not matched to a gene: 4. The CDR3 has 14 residues.

This clone was detected a few times. The DNA for the CDR3 is TGTGCCAGCAGCTTAGAACGGGGGCGGAAACTGTTTTTT. Its translation is CASSLERGRKLFF. This sequence joins TRBV7-6 and TRBJ1-4; possible D gene TRBD1, 6 bases. Germline CDR1 is SGHVS and CDR2 is FNYEAQ. Trimming took 1 base from V and 11 from J, leaving 11 bases between them. The CDR3 has 13 amino acids.

The V gene is TRBV5-1, the J gene TRBJ2-1; the match to TRBD1 covers 7 bases. This CDR3 comprises 17 residues. Germline assignment: CDR1 SGHRS and CDR2 YFSETQ. After removal of 4 bases from V and 6 bases from J, the junction contained 16 bases not matched to a gene. CDR3: CASSIRQGNPVGNEQFF. The CDR3 DNA is TGCGCCAGCAGCATTAGACAGGGAAACCCGGTTGGCAATGAGCAGTTCTTC.

This chain links TRBV27 with TRBJ2-2; possibly TRBD1 or TRBD2 for D (5 bases each). V lost 4 bases and J lost 3, with 15 bases in between. CDR3 length equals 16 residues. Germline V gene lookup returns CDR1 MNHEY and CDR2 SMNVEV (reference sequence). The CDR3 DNA reads TGTGCCAGCAGTTATACGGGACGCAAGGACACCGGGGAGCTGTTTTTT. This encodes CASSYTGRKDTGELFF.

V usage is TRBV28 and J usage is TRBJ2-5, with no clear D. The V gene lost 3 bases and the J gene lost 8 bases, with 10 bases spanning the gap. Germline CDR1 reads MDHEN; CDR2 reads SYDVKM. The CDR3 has 12 amino acids. The CDR3, as DNA: TGTGCCAGCAGTTTGGTTGGAATAACCCAGTACTTC. Amino acids: CASSLVGITQYF.

This rearrangement joins TRBV7-7 to TRBJ2-3, with 8 bases identical to TRBD2. Per the germline V gene, CDR1 is SSHAT and CDR2 is FNYEAQ (reference sequence). J lost 0 bases, V lost 1 base, and 0 bases had no gene match. This CDR3 spans 15 amino acids. The CDR3 reads CASSLGLASTDTQYF. The CDR3 DNA reads TGTGCCAGCAGCTTAGGACTAGCGAGCACAGATACGCAGTATTTT.

This sequence joins TRBV11-1 and TRBJ2-3, with TRBD1 identical over 9 bases. Germline CDR1 reads SGHAT; CDR2 reads FQDESV (reference sequence). V was clipped by 4 bases and J by 2 bases; unmatched bases: 4. This CDR3 has 15 amino acids. The CDR3 protein is CASSWDRVFTDTQYF. DNA of the CDR3: TGTGCCAGCAGCTGGGACAGGGTTTTCACAGATACGCAGTATTTT.

V is TRBV30 and J is TRBJ1-2, with 11 bases fitting TRBD1. The CDR3 is 15 amino acids. Germline V gene data show CDR1 as GTSNPN and CDR2 as SVGIG (reference sequence). V was pared by 3 bases and J by 5 bases, with 8 bases of the junction left unmatched. CDR3 nucleotide sequence: TGTGCCTGGAGCCCGGACAGGGGGCGCGTTTATGGCTACACCTTC. Translation gives CAWSPDRGRVYGYTF. The full variable domain, with the rest looked up from reference TRBV30 and TRBJ1-2, is SQTIHQWPATLVQPVGSPLSLECTVEGTSNPNLYWYRQAAGRGLQLLFYSVGIGQISSEVPQNLSASRPQDRQFILSSKKLLLSDSGFYLCAWSPDRGRVYGYTFGSGTRLTVV.

This sequence joins TRBV18 and TRBJ1-2, with 7 bases lining up with TRBD1. Unmatched junction bases numbered 2, after V lost 0 bases and J lost 4 bases. The V gene's germline CDR1 is KGHSH and CDR2 LQKENI. The CDR3 contains 14 residues. The CDR3 coding sequence is TGTGCCAGCTCACCACCGACAGGGTTCTATGGCTACACCTTC. Translating gives CASSPPTGFYGYTF. Full variable domain (rest looked up from reference TRBV18 and TRBJ1-2): NAGVMQNPRHLVRRRGQEARLRCSPMKGHSHVYWYRQLPEEGLKFMVYLQKENIIDESGMPKERFSAEFPKEGPSILRIQQVVRGDSAAYFCASSPPTGFYGYTFGSGTRLTVV.

In regard to this clone: Other DNA sequences from this sample encode an identical CDR3 as well. The V gene is TRBV20-1, the J gene TRBJ2-7; D is possibly TRBD1 (5 bases). The V end was cut by 2 bases, the J end by 5 bases, with 7 bases between. The CDR3 runs to 11 residues. The V gene's germline CDR1 is DFQATT and CDR2 SNEGSKA (reference sequence). The CDR3 is CSARKGNEQYF. DNA of the CDR3: TGCAGTGCTAGAAAGGGGAACGAGCAGTACTTC.

The chain employs TRBV6-5 and TRBJ2-5; 7 bases agree with TRBD1. V lost 4 bases and J lost 4; bases outside the gene matches: 12. Germline values: CDR1 MNHEY, CDR2 SVGAGI. CDR3 length: 16 amino acids. In DNA form, the CDR3 reads TGTGCCAGCAGTTCCAACTACAGGGGCCGTAGAGAGACCCAGTACTTC. Residues: CASSSNYRGRRETQYF.

The genes are TRBV5-1 and TRBJ2-7; D is unresolved. From germline, CDR1 is SGHRS and CDR2 YFSETQ. The CDR3 length is 13 residues. The ends were cut back, 1 base at V and 2 bases at J, with 7 bases in the middle. The CDR3 spells CASSLTSPYEQYF. In nucleotides, the CDR3 is TGCGCCAGCAGCTTGACCAGTCCCTACGAGCAGTACTTC.

The CDR3 nucleotides are TGCAGCTTCCGGGGCATGCTGAGGGAGCAGTACTTC. Translation gives CSFRGMLREQYF. The rearrangement links TRBV29-1 to TRBJ2-7; D is perhaps TRBD1 or TRBD2 (5 bases each). CDR1 and CDR2 from the germline V gene are SQVTM and ANQGSEA. V was shortened by 8 bases and J by 7 bases, with 18 bases between the two germline ends. This CDR3 has 12 amino acids.

The chain employs TRBV2 and TRBJ2-3, with D tentatively TRBD1 (6 bases). From germline, CDR1 is SNHLY and CDR2 FYNNEI. The length of the CDR3 is 13 residues. Trimming stripped 10 bases from V and 4 bases from J, with 15 bases between. The CDR3 region is CATSGQLPDTQYF. In DNA, the CDR3 is TGTGCCACCTCCGGACAGCTACCAGATACGCAGTATTTT.

This chain joins TRBV30 and TRBJ2-7, with D perhaps TRBD1 or TRBD2 (6 bases each). Germline CDR1 is GTSNPN and CDR2 is SVGIG (reference sequence). Trimming shortened V by 8 bases and J by 0 bases, and 17 bases separated the two germline ends. The CDR3 is made up of 14 amino acids. This chain's CDR3 is CAQDSGATSYEQYF. For the CDR3, the DNA is TGTGCCCAAGATTCGGGGGCTACCTCCTACGAGCAGTACTTC.

The sample holds one count of this clone. The chain carries TRBV10-3 and TRBJ2-1; the match to TRBD2 covers 12 bases. Germline V lookup: CDR1 ENHRY, CDR2 SYGVKD. V shed 2 bases, J shed 7 bases, and the junction held 12 bases outside the gene matches. This CDR3 contains 18 residues. CDR3 residues: CAISEGTSGRPPRNEQFF. Here the CDR3 DNA reads TGTGCCATCAGTGAGGGGACTAGCGGGCGGCCTCCGAGGAATGAGCAGTTCTTC.

The J gene is TRBJ2-2, the V gene TRBV5-1; 8 positions match TRBD1. CDR3 length equals 15 residues. J lost 4 bases, V lost 4 bases, and 6 bases had no gene match. Germline V gene lookup returns CDR1 SGHRS and CDR2 YFSETQ. The CDR3 sequence is CASSVITGGTGELFF. CDR3 coding DNA: TGCGCCAGCAGCGTAATCACAGGGGGCACCGGGGAGCTGTTTTTT.